This T cell receptor beta chain was sequenced during a study of blood T cells in healthy people across ages (dated by TCRdb to between 2015 and 2016). In the study overall: In model experiments, template switching captured about one uniquely barcoded TCR beta cDNA molecule for every two T cells. To track age-related changes in TCR beta repertoire diversity, the study relied on deep sequencing normalized with unique cDNA molecular identifiers. The donors were split into four age groups: young (average roughly 15 years), middle-aged (nearly 40), aged (about 56) and long-lived (under 90). Donors of different ages were randomly distributed across sequencing lanes to avoid experimental bias. Two additional independent replicas of 1 million unique cDNA reads from the same blood draw were analyzed for two donors (one aged 18 to 30 and one aged 80 or older). The research as a whole found: The long-lived group showed more naive CD4+ T cells, fewer expanded clones and increased TCR diversity than the aged group, suggesting age selection. As age increased, observed TCR beta diversity per million T cells dropped in a roughly linear way, and a significant reduction was already evident by age about 40. Donor CMV infection status was unknown, potentially confounding age-related changes in expanded clonotypes. Estimates of total diversity based on one million sequenced T cells were regarded as lower bounds and as underestimates. Bulk unsorted PBMC profiling prevented conclusive comparison of naive and antigen-experienced compartments. Observed TCR beta diversity correlated strongly with the percentage of naive T cells measured by flow cytometry.

This clonotype was counted at least ten times. The clone's antigen remains unknown. No base quality information exists; no much larger clone differs at one position. Libraries were prepared through 5' RACE. The sequencer was an Illumina HiSeq 2500. A second roughly 6 to 12 cycle PCR used a sample-barcoded 5' primer and a J-beta primer mix. A unique molecular identifier was introduced onto each TCR beta cDNA molecule by a template-switch 5' adaptor carrying 12 random nucleotides. At least 3 million CDR3-containing paired-end reads were obtained from each sample. All of the RNA was converted into first-strand cDNA using the Mint cDNA synthesis kit, with a TRBC-specific oligonucleotide serving as the primer. All cDNA was treated with uracil-DNA glycosylase and then went through a first 18-cycle PCR with the universal primers M1SS and BC2_uni_R. As for the authors' bioinformatics: Normalization of each sample was performed by random selection of 1 million high-quality reads, each carrying a distinct molecular identifier. Instead of being binned into consensus sequences, reads with shared molecular identifiers were discarded. MiTCR, with a Q25 quality threshold and the strictest error-elimination algorithm, was used for CDR3 identification, clonotype clustering and error correction. A nonparametric unseen species model using Euler transformation provided a lower-bound estimate of total TCR beta diversity. TCRdb reprocessed the public reads (quality trimming at Q25 with fastp, clone calling with MiXCR) and kept in-frame beta chains. Every distinct CDR3 protein forms one entry, paired with its most common genes and DNA. The V and J calls and clone size come from TCRdb's table, not from the authors' own analysis. The sample table holds about 640,000 distinct CDR3 sequences, of which less than 35% were seen once. Around 16% of the sample is taken by the ten largest.

Donors were 35 to 40 systemically healthy Caucasian individuals from Russia aged 6 to 90 years. Ten milliliters of peripheral blood were drawn from each donor into EDTA-treated Vacutainer tubes. Ficoll-Paque density-gradient centrifugation was used to isolate PBMCs, with at least 7 million obtained per sample. Total RNA was extracted from PBMCs with Trizol reagent, with at least 5 micrograms obtained per sample. Naive CD45RAhigh/CD27high T cell percentages were measured by flow cytometry on a PBMC aliquot from every donor. The sequence derives from a woman of 80 years or more in good health. The sequenced material came from blood.

The nucleotide sequence is TGTGCCAGCAGTCGGACAGGGGGCCCATACGAGCAGTACTTC. Its product reads: CASSRTGGPYEQYF. The chain was built from TRBV6-5 and TRBJ2-7; TRBD1 fits 11 bases in the junction. The germline V gene supplies CDR1 MNHEY and CDR2 SVGAGI. The CDR3 numbers 14 residues from cysteine through phenylalanine. Only CDR3 DNA remains: 42 bases, in frame from the first base. V loses 5 bases at its end and J loses 4 bases; junction bases beyond the gene matches: 4.